The 18 T cell receptor beta chains reported below all come from one sample, sequenced in a study of spatial heterogeneity in lung cancer. Described time point: sample taken at primary tumor resection. Without sorting, whole RNA was sequenced from tumor, nontumor lung or frozen PBMC. TCRdb re-analysed the 5' RACE reads in MiXCR, keeping a single row per CDR3 protein. The sample lists about 39,000 distinct CDR3 sequences; around 5.5% were seen once. This sample comprised PBMCs, obtained at surgery. These receptors were taken from a male donor with early-stage non-small cell lung cancer.

Many counts were recorded for this clonotype. V and J are TRBV7-2 and TRBJ2-7; no reliable D call. The CDR3 runs to 12 residues. V was cut by 5 bases and J by 3 bases, with 8 bases left in between. Germline-derived CDR1 and CDR2 are SGHTA and FQGNSA. The CDR3 sequence: CASSPIHYEQYF. DNA for the CDR3: TGTGCCAGCAGCCCGATTCACTACGAGCAGTACTTC.

The chain is built from TRBV6-2 or TRBV6-3 and TRBJ1-3; 9 bases agree with TRBD1. Germline V CDR1 and CDR2: MNHEY, SVGEGT. J was trimmed by 1 base and V by 7 bases; bases with no gene match: 5. The CDR3 has 15 residues. The CDR3 loop reads CASIAQGASGNTIYF. Written as DNA, the CDR3 is TGTGCCAGCATCGCACAGGGGGCTTCTGGAAACACCATATATTTT.

The chain recombines TRBV20-1 with TRBJ1-2; weak D call: TRBD1 (5 bases). Germline V gives CDR1 DFQATT, CDR2 SNEGSKA (reference sequence). V was pared by 6 bases and J by 0 bases, with 17 bases between. The CDR3 contains 15 residues. This CDR3 reads CSARDRRRANYGYTF. The CDR3 DNA reads as TGCAGTGCAAGGGACCGCCGAAGGGCTAACTATGGCTACACCTTC.

As regards this clonotype: This may be a read error, as it is one base from a much larger clone. V usage is TRBV5-1 and J usage is TRBJ2-2; no firm D call. The V end lost 7 bases, the J end lost 7 bases, and 20 bases lay between the germline ends. The CDR3 runs to 15 residues. CDR1 SGHRS and CDR2 YFSETQ come from the germline V gene. The CDR3 coding sequence is TGCGCCAGCGTTGACGGTCGAGAATGTGGCGGGGAGCTGTTTTTT. As protein: CASVDGRECGGELFF.

The genes are TRBV7-2 and TRBJ2-3, with D perhaps TRBD1 (5 bases). The CDR3 loop spans 15 amino acids. Germline V gene sequence: CDR1 SGHTA, CDR2 FQGNSA. V lost 0 bases and J 11 bases, leaving 18 bases between the germline ends. CDR3 protein: CASSLAQAPYVGQYF. The CDR3 nucleotides read TGTGCCAGCAGCTTAGCACAGGCCCCTTATGTTGGGCAGTATTTT.

This clonotype was counted at least ten times. The genes are TRBV20-1 and TRBJ2-7; D might be TRBD1 or TRBD2, each matching 6 bases. The CDR3 runs 13 residues. With 2 bases removed from V and 5 bases from J, the gap between germline ends came to 13 bases. Germline V gene lookup returns CDR1 DFQATT and CDR2 SNEGSKA (reference sequence). The DNA of the CDR3 is TGCAGTGCTAGATACCAGGGGAGGAACGAGCAGTACTTC. Protein product: CSARYQGRNEQYF.

This clonotype was found many times. The V and J genes are TRBV20-1 and TRBJ1-4; D is ambiguous. Germline values: CDR1 DFQATT, CDR2 SNEGSKA (reference sequence). This CDR3 region has 15 residues. The ends were cut back, 0 bases at V and 0 bases at J, with 8 bases in the middle. This chain's CDR3 is CSARDSRTTNEKLFF. DNA for the CDR3: TGCAGTGCTAGAGATTCGAGGACAACTAATGAAAAACTGTTTTTT.

V and J are TRBV5-4 and TRBJ1-5, with TRBD1 matching over 10 bases. Germline lookup yields CDR1 SGHNT and CDR2 YYREEE (reference sequence). The trim removed 3 bases at V and 4 bases at J, leaving 4 bases unmatched. This CDR3 comprises 15 residues. The CDR3 loop reads CASSSGQGVNQPQHF. The CDR3 nucleotides read TGTGCCAGCAGCTCCGGACAGGGGGTAAATCAGCCCCAGCATTTT. The complete variable domain, with remaining parts taken from reference TRBV5-4 and TRBJ1-5, reads ETGVTQSPTHLIKTRGQQVTLRCSSQSGHNTVSWYQQALGQGPQFIFQYYREEENGRGNFPPRFSGLQFPNYSSELNVNALELDDSALYLCASSSGQGVNQPQHFGDGTRLSIL.

Ten or more counts support this clonotype. V and J are TRBV5-1 and TRBJ2-3; 10 bases line up with TRBD1. The V gene end was trimmed by 3 bases and the J gene end by 5 bases; junction bases not matched to a gene: 6. The germline V gene encodes CDR1 SGHRS and CDR2 YFSETQ. CDR3 length: 15 amino acids. The CDR3 is CASSSGGQGQDTQYF. The CDR3 bases are TGCGCCAGCAGCTCCGGGGGACAGGGGCAAGATACGCAGTATTTT.

This clonotype was seen repeatedly, ten times or more. The V call is TRBV19, the J call TRBJ1-5; no clear D. The V end was cut by 3 bases, the J end by 0 bases, with 18 bases between. Germline V CDR1 and CDR2: LNHDA, SQIVND (reference sequence). This CDR3 has 18 residues. The CDR3 sequence: CASSIMAVRADSNQPQHF. The CDR3 region has the DNA TGTGCCAGTAGTATCATGGCCGTAAGGGCAGATAGCAATCAGCCCCAGCATTTT.

In its sample, this clonotype was seen many times. The CDR3 sequence is CASRPGQGSYNEQFF. CDR3 bases: TGTGCCAGCAGGCCGGGACAGGGGTCCTACAATGAGCAGTTCTTC. V usage is TRBV6-5 and J usage is TRBJ2-1; TRBD1 matches at 10 bases. After removal of 6 bases from V and 1 base from J, the junction contained 3 bases not matched to a gene. The CDR3 is 15 residues long. CDR1 and CDR2 from the germline V gene are MNHEY and SVGAGI.

The table lists this clonotype with many counts. The chain has TRBV29-1 and TRBJ1-1; no definite D call. The CDR3 has 15 residues. The germline gives CDR1 SQVTM, CDR2 ANQGSEA. V was clipped by 0 bases and J by 1 base, with 12 bases between them. The CDR3 nucleotides read TGCAGCGTTGAAGATCGGATCAGTAAGAACACTGAAGCTTTCTTT. Translated: CSVEDRISKNTEAFF.

The rearrangement links TRBV12-3 or TRBV12-4 to TRBJ2-5; D could derive from TRBD1 or TRBD2 (5 bases each). Trimming took off 5 bases at V and 5 bases at J, with 18 bases between the two ends. The CDR3 extends over 15 amino acids. The CDR3 DNA reads TGTGCCAGCAGTCCCAGAGAGGGGAGCAGGGAGACCCAGTACTTC. As protein: CASSPREGSRETQYF.

This clonotype appeared many times. The chain couples TRBV2 to TRBJ2-7, with 11 bases lining up with TRBD1. Trimming removed 7 bases from V and 4 bases from J; junction bases left unmatched: 9. In germline, CDR1 is SNHLY, CDR2 FYNNEI. The CDR3 contains 15 residues. CDR3 nucleotide sequence: TGTGCCAGCACTAAAGGGGGGACAGGGGGTTACGAGCAGTACTTC. Encoded protein: CASTKGGTGGYEQYF.

In its sample, this clonotype was seen many times. The chain employs TRBV6-1 and TRBJ1-1, with D perhaps TRBD1 (6 bases). Germline V gene lookup returns CDR1 MNHNS and CDR2 SASEGT. The CDR3 is 13 residues long. The V end was cut by 4 bases, the J end by 6 bases, with 12 bases between. The CDR3 DNA reads as TGTGCCAGCAGTGCGGAACAGGGTTCTGAAGCTTTCTTT. Protein sequence: CASSAEQGSEAFF.

This clonotype was counted ten times or more. The chain is built from TRBV7-2 and TRBJ2-4; a possible D gene is TRBD2 (6 bases). This CDR3 comprises 15 residues. Germline-derived CDR1 and CDR2 are SGHTA and FQGNSA. V was clipped by 1 base and J by 2 bases, with 9 bases between them. In DNA, the CDR3 is TGTGCCAGCAGCTTAGATCGGGGGACCAAAAACATTCAGTACTTC. This codes for CASSLDRGTKNIQYF.

At least ten counts were recorded for this clonotype. The rearrangement joins TRBV5-1 to TRBJ1-4; no definite D call. Trimming stripped 1 base from V and 3 bases from J, with 13 bases between. This CDR3 region has 16 residues. Looked up from germline, CDR1 is SGHRS and CDR2 is YFSETQ. This CDR3 is CASSLRPGGANEKLFF. CDR3 DNA sequence: TGCGCCAGCAGCTTGCGTCCGGGCGGGGCTAATGAAAAACTGTTTTTT.

Ten or more counts support this clonotype. The V and J genes are TRBV14 and TRBJ2-3; the D is unclear. The CDR3 has 13 residues. Germline CDR1 SGHDN, CDR2 FVKESK. Trimming removed 6 bases from V and 3 bases from J, with 10 bases in between. CDR3 sequence reads: CASSPPGTDTQYF. The CDR3 DNA is TGTGCCAGCAGTCCTCCCGGGACAGATACGCAGTATTTT.